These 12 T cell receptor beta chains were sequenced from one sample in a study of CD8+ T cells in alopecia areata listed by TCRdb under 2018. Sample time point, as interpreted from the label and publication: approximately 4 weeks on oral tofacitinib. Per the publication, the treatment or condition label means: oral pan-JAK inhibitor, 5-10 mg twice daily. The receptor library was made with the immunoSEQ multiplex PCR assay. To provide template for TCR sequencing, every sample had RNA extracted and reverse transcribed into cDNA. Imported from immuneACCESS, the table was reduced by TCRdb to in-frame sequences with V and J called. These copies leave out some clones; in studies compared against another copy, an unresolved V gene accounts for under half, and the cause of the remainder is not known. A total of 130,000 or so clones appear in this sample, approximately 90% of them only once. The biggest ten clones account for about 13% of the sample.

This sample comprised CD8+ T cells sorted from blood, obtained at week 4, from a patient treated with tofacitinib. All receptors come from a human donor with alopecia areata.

The chain's CDR3 is CASSGPQGDLEPQHF. The CDR3 DNA sequence: TGTGCCAGCAGCGGCCCTCAGGGGGACTTGGAGCCCCAGCATTTT. The rearrangement uses TRBV9 and TRBJ1-5, with TRBD1 matching over 7 bases. In germline, CDR1 is SGDLS, CDR2 YYNGEE. V lost 3 bases to trimming and J lost 8 bases; unmatched junction nucleotides: 11. The length of the CDR3 is 15 residues.

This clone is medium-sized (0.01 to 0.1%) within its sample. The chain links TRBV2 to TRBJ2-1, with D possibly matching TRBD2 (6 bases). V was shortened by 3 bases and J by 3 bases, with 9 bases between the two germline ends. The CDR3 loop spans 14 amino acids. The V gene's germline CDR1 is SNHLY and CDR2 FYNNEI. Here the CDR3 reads CASSEGGDYNEQFF. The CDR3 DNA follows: TGTGCCAGCAGTGAGGGCGGGGACTACAATGAGCAGTTCTTC.

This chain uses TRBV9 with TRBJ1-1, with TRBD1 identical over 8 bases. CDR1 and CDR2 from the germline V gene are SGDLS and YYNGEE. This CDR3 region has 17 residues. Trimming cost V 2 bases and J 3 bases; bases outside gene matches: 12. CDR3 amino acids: CASSVGIQGVGDTEAFF. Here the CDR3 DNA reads TGTGCCAGCAGCGTCGGGATACAGGGGGTCGGGGACACTGAAGCTTTCTTT.

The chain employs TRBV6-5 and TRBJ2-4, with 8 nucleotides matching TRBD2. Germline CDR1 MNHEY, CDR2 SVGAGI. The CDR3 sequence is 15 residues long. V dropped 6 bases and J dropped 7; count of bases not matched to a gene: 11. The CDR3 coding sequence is TGTGCCAGCAGCACGGGACTAGGTGGGCGGAACATTCAGTACTTC. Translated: CASSTGLGGRNIQYF.

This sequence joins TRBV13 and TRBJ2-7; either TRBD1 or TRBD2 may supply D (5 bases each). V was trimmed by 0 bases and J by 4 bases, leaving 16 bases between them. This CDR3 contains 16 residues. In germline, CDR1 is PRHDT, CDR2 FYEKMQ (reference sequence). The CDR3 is CASSLGRARVGYEQYF. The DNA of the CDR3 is TGTGCCAGCAGCTTAGGGAGGGCCAGGGTTGGGTACGAGCAGTACTTC.

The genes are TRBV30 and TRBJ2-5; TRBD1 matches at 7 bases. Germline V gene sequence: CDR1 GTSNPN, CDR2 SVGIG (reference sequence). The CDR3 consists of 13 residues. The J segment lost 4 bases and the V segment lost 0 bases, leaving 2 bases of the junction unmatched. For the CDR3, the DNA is TGTGCCTGGAGTGTATCAGGGGGAGAGACCCAGTACTTC. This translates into CAWSVSGGETQYF.

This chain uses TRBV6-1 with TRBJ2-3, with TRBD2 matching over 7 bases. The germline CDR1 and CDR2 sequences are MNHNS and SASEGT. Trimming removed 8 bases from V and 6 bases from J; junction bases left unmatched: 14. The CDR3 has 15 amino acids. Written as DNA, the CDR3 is TGTGCCAGCTCGGGGAGGGACTGGGGTGCCGATACGCAGTATTTT. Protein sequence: CASSGRDWGADTQYF.

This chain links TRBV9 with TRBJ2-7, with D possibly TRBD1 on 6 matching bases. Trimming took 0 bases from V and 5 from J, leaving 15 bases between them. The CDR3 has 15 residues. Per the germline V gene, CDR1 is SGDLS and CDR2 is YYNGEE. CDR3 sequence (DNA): TGTGCCAGCAGCGTAGGGCGTCCCGAGGGGGACGAGCAGTACTTC. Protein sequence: CASSVGRPEGDEQYF. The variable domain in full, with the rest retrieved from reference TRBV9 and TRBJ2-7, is DSGVTQTPKHLITATGQRVTLRCSPRSGDLSVYWYQQSLDQGLQFLIQYYNGEERAKGNILERFSAQQFPDLHSELNLSSLELGDSALYFCASSVGRPEGDEQYFGPGTRLTVT.

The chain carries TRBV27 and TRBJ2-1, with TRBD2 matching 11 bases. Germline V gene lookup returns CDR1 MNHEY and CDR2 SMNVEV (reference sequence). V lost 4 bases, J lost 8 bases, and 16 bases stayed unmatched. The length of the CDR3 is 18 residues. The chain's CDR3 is CASSSARLAGGPGYEQFF. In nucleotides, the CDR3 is TGTGCCAGCAGTTCGGCACGTTTAGCGGGAGGGCCAGGCTATGAGCAGTTCTTC.

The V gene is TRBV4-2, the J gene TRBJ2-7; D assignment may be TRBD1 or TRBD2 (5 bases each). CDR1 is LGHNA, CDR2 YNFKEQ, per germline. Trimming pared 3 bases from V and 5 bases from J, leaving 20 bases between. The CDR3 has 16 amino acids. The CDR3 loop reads CASSQEAPEVGDEQYF. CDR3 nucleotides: TGTGCCAGCAGCCAGGAAGCGCCCGAGGTGGGGGACGAGCAGTACTTC.

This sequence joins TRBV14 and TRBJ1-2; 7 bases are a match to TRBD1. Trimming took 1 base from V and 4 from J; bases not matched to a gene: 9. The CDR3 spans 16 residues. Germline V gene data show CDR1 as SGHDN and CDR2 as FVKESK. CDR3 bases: TGTGCCAGCAGCCAAGTGCACCCAGGGGGGAGCTATGGCTACACCTTC. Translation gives CASSQVHPGGSYGYTF.

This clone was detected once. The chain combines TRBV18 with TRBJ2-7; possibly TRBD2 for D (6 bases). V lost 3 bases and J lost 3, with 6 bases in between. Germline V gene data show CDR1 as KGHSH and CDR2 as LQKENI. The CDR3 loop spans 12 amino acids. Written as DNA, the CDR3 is TGTGCCAGCTCACCGACTAGCTACGAGCAGTACTTC. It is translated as CASSPTSYEQYF.